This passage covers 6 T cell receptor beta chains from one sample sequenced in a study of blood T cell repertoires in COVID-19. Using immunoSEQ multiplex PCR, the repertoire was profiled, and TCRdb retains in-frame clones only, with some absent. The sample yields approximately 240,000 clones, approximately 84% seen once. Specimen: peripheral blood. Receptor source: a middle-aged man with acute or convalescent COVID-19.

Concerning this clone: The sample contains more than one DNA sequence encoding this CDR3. CDR3 sequence: CASSQGLAGVYEQYF. As DNA, the CDR3 is TGTGCCAGCAGCCAGGGACTAGCGGGGGTCTACGAGCAGTACTTC. The V call is TRBV3-1 (or the pseudogene TRBV3-2), the J call TRBJ2-7, with TRBD2 matching over 14 bases. The CDR3 extends over 15 amino acids. Germline V gene data show CDR1 as LGHDT and CDR2 as YNNKEL (reference sequence). Losses at the gene ends were 3 bases for V and 3 bases for J; bases not matched to a gene: 1.

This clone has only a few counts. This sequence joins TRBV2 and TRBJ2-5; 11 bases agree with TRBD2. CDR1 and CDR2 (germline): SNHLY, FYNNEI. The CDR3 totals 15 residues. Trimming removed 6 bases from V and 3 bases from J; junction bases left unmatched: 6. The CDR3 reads CASSPGLADKETQYF. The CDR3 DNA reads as TGTGCCAGCAGCCCGGGACTAGCGGATAAAGAGACCCAGTACTTC.

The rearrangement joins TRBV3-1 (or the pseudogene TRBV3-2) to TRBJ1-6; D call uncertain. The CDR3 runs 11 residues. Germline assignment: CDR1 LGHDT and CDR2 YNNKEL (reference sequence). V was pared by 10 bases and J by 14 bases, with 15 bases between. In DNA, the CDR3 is TGTGCCACCGGACTCAACGGAGCCCTCCACTTT. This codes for CATGLNGALHF.

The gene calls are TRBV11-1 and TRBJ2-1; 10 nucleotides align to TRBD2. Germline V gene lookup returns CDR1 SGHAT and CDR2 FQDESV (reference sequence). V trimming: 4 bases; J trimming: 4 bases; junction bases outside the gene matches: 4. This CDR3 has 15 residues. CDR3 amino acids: CASSSLAGLYNEQFF. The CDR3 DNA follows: TGTGCCAGCAGCTCACTAGCGGGATTGTACAATGAGCAGTTCTTC.

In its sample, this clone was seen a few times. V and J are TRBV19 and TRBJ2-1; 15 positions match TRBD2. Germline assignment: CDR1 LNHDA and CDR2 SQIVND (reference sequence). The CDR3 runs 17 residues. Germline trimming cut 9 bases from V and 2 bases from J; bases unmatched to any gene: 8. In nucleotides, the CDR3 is TGTGCCAGCAAGCAAGGACTAGCGGGAGGGGCCTACAATGAGCAGTTCTTC. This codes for CASKQGLAGGAYNEQFF.

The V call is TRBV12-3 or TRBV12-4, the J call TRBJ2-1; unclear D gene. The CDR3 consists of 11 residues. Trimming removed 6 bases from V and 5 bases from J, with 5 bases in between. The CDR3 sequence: CASRLDNEQFF. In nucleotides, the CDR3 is TGTGCCAGCAGACTTGACAATGAGCAGTTCTTC.